The 28 T cell receptor beta chains below come from one sample, sequenced in a study of neurological immune-mediated disorders. MiXCR, applied by TCRdb to the 5' RACE reads, yields one record per CDR3 protein. In the table there are tens of thousands of distinct CDR3 sequences, 3% to 4% of which are singletons. Specimen: PBMCs. The source of these receptors is a man in his forties or fifties with multiple sclerosis.

This clonotype was detected many times. CDR3 nucleotide sequence: TGCGCCAGCAGCCTTCGGGACAGGGGACCCGAGCAGTACTTC. It encodes CASSLRDRGPEQYF. The chain has TRBV5-1 and TRBJ2-7; 10 bases are shared with TRBD1. Germline V gives CDR1 SGHRS, CDR2 YFSETQ. The CDR3 is 14 residues long. V trimming: 4 bases; J trimming: 6 bases; junction bases outside the gene matches: 7.

This clonotype was observed at least ten times. This sequence joins TRBV20-1 and TRBJ1-2; D unresolved. Germline CDR1 and CDR2: DFQATT and SNEGSKA (reference sequence). The germline V and J ends were trimmed by 6 bases and 5 bases, with 10 bases remaining between them. The CDR3 spans 11 residues. The CDR3 sequence is CSAAVRYGYTF. In nucleotides, the CDR3 is TGCAGTGCAGCCGTACGGTATGGCTACACCTTC.

The gene calls are TRBV2 and TRBJ1-1; a possible D gene is TRBD1 (6 bases). V gave up 2 bases and J gave up 11 bases, with 15 bases separating them. Germline loops: CDR1 SNHLY, CDR2 FYNNEI. The CDR3 loop spans 13 amino acids. The CDR3 sequence: CASSEQQDDRAFF. In nucleotides, the CDR3 is TGTGCCAGCAGTGAACAACAGGACGACAGGGCTTTCTTT.

The sample holds many counts of this clonotype. The rearrangement links TRBV10-3 to TRBJ1-2; 8 bases agree with TRBD1. Germline V gene sequence: CDR1 ENHRY, CDR2 SYGVKD. The CDR3 has 17 amino acids. Trimming cost V 4 bases and J 7 bases; bases outside gene matches: 17. The CDR3 reads CAISGGQGGVLSGGYTF. DNA for the CDR3: TGTGCCATCAGTGGTGGACAGGGAGGAGTTCTCAGCGGTGGCTACACCTTC.

This clonotype was seen repeatedly, ten times or more. V and J are TRBV20-1 and TRBJ1-2; D unresolved. The CDR3 covers 14 residues. Per the germline V gene, CDR1 is DFQATT and CDR2 is SNEGSKA (reference sequence). V gave up 1 base and J gave up 2 bases, with 11 bases separating them. Written as DNA, the CDR3 is TGCAGTGCTAGAGCGCCCAAGCCGAACTATGGCTACACCTTC. It codes for CSARAPKPNYGYTF.

This clonotype appeared many times. The V call is TRBV12-3 or TRBV12-4, the J call TRBJ2-1, with unresolved D. The germline V and J ends were trimmed by 5 bases and 6 bases, with 17 bases remaining between them. CDR3 size: 15 residues. CDR3 loop: CASSPEGIRVNEQFF. The CDR3, as DNA: TGTGCCAGCAGTCCAGAAGGGATAAGGGTCAATGAGCAGTTCTTC.

This clonotype was detected many times. The chain links TRBV20-1 to TRBJ1-1; no clear D. Trimming removed 4 bases from V and 0 bases from J, with 12 bases in between. The germline V gene encodes CDR1 DFQATT and CDR2 SNEGSKA (reference sequence). The CDR3 is made up of 14 amino acids. The CDR3 loop is CSAISAKMNTEAFF. CDR3 nucleotide sequence: TGCAGTGCTATTTCGGCCAAAATGAACACTGAAGCTTTCTTT.

This clonotype was seen repeatedly, ten times or more. The CDR3 spells CASSLQRTGTDTQYF. The CDR3, as DNA: TGTGCCAGCAGCCTCCAGCGTACTGGCACAGATACGCAGTATTTT. The chain combines TRBV2 with TRBJ2-3; D gene uncertain. Trimming removed 6 bases at V and 1 base at J, with 14 bases between. This CDR3 region has 15 residues. From germline, CDR1 is SNHLY and CDR2 FYNNEI.

This clonotype was counted at least ten times. The V gene is TRBV3-1, the J gene TRBJ1-2; D uncertain. This CDR3 contains 12 residues. The V end lost 5 bases, the J end lost 10 bases, and 14 bases lay between the germline ends. The germline V gene encodes CDR1 LGHDT and CDR2 YNNKEL (reference sequence). The CDR3 protein is CASSSAPGSYTF. DNA for the CDR3: TGTGCCAGCAGCTCAGCACCGGGGTCCTACACCTTC.

The rearrangement joins TRBV21-1 to TRBJ2-3; no DNA check was done on the table's D call, TRBD2. TRBV21-1 is a pseudogene segment. CDR3 length: 17 amino acids. CDR3 in amino acids: CASSKGDLRGNPVTQYF. CDR3 in DNA: TGTGCCAGCAGCAAAGGGGACTTGCGGGGGAACCCAGTTACGCAGTATTTT.

This rearrangement joins TRBV29-1 to TRBJ1-2; TRBD1 matches at 7 bases. The germline CDR1 and CDR2 sequences are SQVTM and ANQGSEA. The CDR3 is 14 amino acids. Trimming removed 4 bases from V and 4 bases from J; junction bases left unmatched: 9. CDR3: CSVAEGAQGYGYTF. The CDR3 region has the DNA TGCAGCGTTGCGGAGGGGGCGCAGGGCTATGGCTACACCTTC.

This clonotype has ten or more counts. The chain links TRBV12-3 or TRBV12-4 to TRBJ1-3, with TRBD1 as a possible D gene (5 bases). CDR3 length equals 14 residues. The V gene lost 5 bases and the J gene lost 4 bases, with 12 bases spanning the gap. CDR3 loop: CASSPLEGGNTIYF. Here the CDR3 DNA reads TGTGCCAGCAGTCCCCTGGAGGGGGGAAACACCATATATTTT.

The sample holds many counts of this clonotype. The V gene is TRBV18, the J gene TRBJ2-7, with 7 bases matching TRBD2. The J segment lost 3 bases and the V segment lost 2 bases, leaving 7 bases of the junction unmatched. The CDR3 runs 15 residues. Germline CDR1 KGHSH, CDR2 LQKENI. CDR3 DNA: TGTGCCAGCTCACCATGGGGGGGGTTAAACTACGAGCAGTACTTC. The encoded protein is CASSPWGGLNYEQYF.

This clonotype was seen many times. V gene TRBV24-1 combines with J gene TRBJ2-7; no firm D call. This CDR3 has 14 residues. CDR1 and CDR2 from the germline V gene are KGHDR and SFDVKD. The V end was cut by 5 bases, the J end by 0 bases, with 10 bases between. DNA for the CDR3: TGTGCCACCAGTGCAGGCTACCTCTCCTACGAGCAGTACTTC. Its translation is CATSAGYLSYEQYF.

In this sample, this clonotype turned up many times. The chain recombines TRBV20-1 with TRBJ2-1; 13 nucleotides align to TRBD2. The V gene end was trimmed by 6 bases and the J gene end by 7 bases; junction bases not matched to a gene: 15. The CDR3 covers 17 residues. CDR1 is DFQATT and CDR2 is SNEGSKA in the germline V gene (reference sequence). CDR3 sequence reads: CSALGLAGVYFGNEQFF. The CDR3 DNA follows: TGCAGTGCGTTAGGACTAGCGGGAGTATATTTCGGTAATGAGCAGTTCTTC.

This clonotype has a count of ten or more. This chain uses TRBV20-1 with TRBJ2-2, with 8 nucleotides matching TRBD2. The length of the CDR3 is 17 residues. The ends lost 4 bases at V and 0 bases at J; junction bases unmatched: 10. Germline V gene data show CDR1 as DFQATT and CDR2 as SNEGSKA (reference sequence). For the CDR3, the DNA is TGCAGTGCTAAAAAAAATAGCGGGGACGCGAACACCGGGGAGCTGTTTTTT. Amino acids: CSAKKNSGDANTGELFF.

This clonotype was detected ten times or more. The chain is built from TRBV30 and TRBJ1-1; D remains unclear. The CDR3 is made up of 13 amino acids. Germline V CDR1 and CDR2: GTSNPN, SVGIG (reference sequence). The V end was cut by 0 bases, the J end by 1 base, with 6 bases between. CDR3 region: CAWSVRGNTEAFF. The CDR3 DNA is TGTGCCTGGAGTGTTCGGGGGAACACTGAAGCTTTCTTT.

This chain links TRBV29-1 with TRBJ1-1; D is possibly TRBD1 (6 bases). V lost 4 bases and J lost 1, with 22 bases in between. This CDR3 has 17 amino acids. CDR1 and CDR2 from the germline V gene are SQVTM and ANQGSEA. The CDR3: CSVAGGRGERSNTEAFF. As DNA, the CDR3 is TGCAGCGTTGCGGGGGGCAGGGGCGAACGTTCGAACACTGAAGCTTTCTTT.

Ten or more counts support this clonotype. The chain couples TRBV5-1 to TRBJ1-1; D unresolved. With 0 bases removed from V and 3 bases from J, the gap between germline ends came to 6 bases. CDR1 and CDR2 from the germline V gene are SGHRS and YFSETQ. The CDR3 is made up of 13 amino acids. This CDR3 is CASSLEHYTEAFF. The CDR3 DNA reads as TGCGCCAGCAGCTTGGAACACTACACTGAAGCTTTCTTT.

This clonotype was seen ten or more times. This chain connects TRBV10-3 to TRBJ1-1; D gene ambiguous. The CDR3 is 14 amino acids. Between the trimmed V and J ends, which lost 6 bases and 1 base, there was a span of 12 bases. Germline CDR1 is ENHRY and CDR2 is SYGVKD. CDR3 sequence (DNA): TGTGCCATCAGGGACGACACCCGGAACACTGAAGCTTTCTTT. Its protein product is CAIRDDTRNTEAFF.

The table lists this clonotype with many counts. This chain joins TRBV27 and TRBJ2-7, with 10 positions matching TRBD1. Per germline, CDR1 MNHEY and CDR2 SMNVEV (reference sequence). This CDR3 has 13 residues. The V and J ends lost 6 bases and 6 bases, in that order; junction bases with no gene match: 5. CDR3 sequence reads: CASRTGGLGEQYF. CDR3 bases: TGTGCCAGCAGGACAGGGGGCCTGGGCGAGCAGTACTTC.

This clonotype turned up a few times. This sequence joins TRBV19 and TRBJ2-3, with 12 bases identical to TRBD2. After removal of 8 bases from V and 8 bases from J, the junction contained 5 bases not matched to a gene. The CDR3 length is 13 residues. Germline V gives CDR1 LNHDA, CDR2 SQIVND (reference sequence). The DNA of the CDR3 is TGTGCCAGTGCTAGCGGGAGGGCCCTTACGCAGTATTTT. It encodes CASASGRALTQYF.

This clonotype was recorded at least ten times. V and J are TRBV20-1 and TRBJ1-1, with D possibly TRBD1 on 6 matching bases. This CDR3 region has 14 residues. CDR1 and CDR2 (germline): DFQATT, SNEGSKA (reference sequence). V dropped 3 bases and J dropped 4 bases, with 15 bases sitting between them. CDR3 bases: TGCAGTGCTAGCTCCAGGGGAAACTGCACTGAAGCTTTCTTT. It specifies CSASSRGNCTEAFF.

This clonotype was seen at least ten times. The chain couples TRBV20-1 to TRBJ2-2; D is possibly TRBD1 or TRBD2 (6 bases each). This CDR3 region has 19 residues. Germline V lookup: CDR1 DFQATT, CDR2 SNEGSKA (reference sequence). The V end was cut by 1 base, the J end by 1 base, with 22 bases between. The CDR3 reads CSARVPPGGGDMNTGELFF. In nucleotides, the CDR3 is TGCAGTGCTAGAGTTCCCCCTGGGGGCGGGGACATGAACACCGGGGAGCTGTTTTTT.

This clonotype has ten or more counts. This chain connects TRBV9 to TRBJ2-1, with D unclear. CDR1 and CDR2 (germline): SGDLS, YYNGEE. The CDR3 runs 15 residues. Trimming cost V 0 bases and J 1 base, with 8 bases left between them. CDR3 bases: TGTGCCAGCAGCGTAGACCACAAGTCCTACAATGAGCAGTTCTTC. Translating gives CASSVDHKSYNEQFF.

The genes are TRBV30 and TRBJ2-1, with no clear D. The CDR3 contains 11 residues. Trimming took off 0 bases at V and 9 bases at J, with 6 bases between the two ends. Germline V gene lookup returns CDR1 GTSNPN and CDR2 SVGIG (reference sequence). The CDR3 nucleotides are TGTGCCTGGAGTGTACTTCTTGAGCAGTTCTTC. Translated: CAWSVLLEQFF. The full variable domain, rest sourced from reference TRBV30 and TRBJ2-1, is SQTIHQWPATLVQPVGSPLSLECTVEGTSNPNLYWYRQAAGRGLQLLFYSVGIGQISSEVPQNLSASRPQDRQFILSSKKLLLSDSGFYLCAWSVLLEQFFGPGTRLTVL.

Ten or more counts support this clonotype. The J gene is TRBJ2-3, the V gene TRBV3-1, with 12 bases fitting TRBD2. V was clipped by 2 bases and J by 5 bases; unmatched bases: 8. CDR1 and CDR2 (germline): LGHDT, YNNKEL (reference sequence). The CDR3 is made up of 17 amino acids. CDR3 nucleotide sequence: TGTGCCAGCAGCCAAAAACAGACTAGCGGGAGTCTAGATACGCAGTATTTT. Protein product: CASSQKQTSGSLDTQYF.

This clonotype was counted ten times or more. The chain links TRBV20-1 to TRBJ2-1; tentatively, D is TRBD1 (6 bases). Germline CDR1 DFQATT, CDR2 SNEGSKA (reference sequence). Trimming stripped 6 bases from V and 9 bases from J, with 18 bases between. CDR3 length: 13 amino acids. The CDR3 sequence is CSARQGYVSEQFF. The CDR3 DNA sequence: TGCAGTGCGCGGCAGGGGTATGTGAGTGAGCAGTTCTTC.